This T cell receptor (beta chain) originates from a study of tumor-infiltrating lymphocytes in glioblastoma multiforme. Three nested ARM-PCR rounds with V-beta and C-beta primers built TCRB libraries. TCRB-specific cDNA synthesis used 0.5 to 0.65 ug of total RNA. TCRdb reprocessed the multiplex PCR reads via MiXCR and lists one record per CDR3 protein. The sample has fewer than 15,000 distinct CDR3 sequences; roughly 67% are singletons. This CDR3 is 15 amino acids long. The germline gives CDR1 SNHLY, CDR2 FYNNEI. This clonotype showed up just a few times. Its matching antigen is unknown. One end of the junction does not line up with germline, which may come from a read error. Study observations and caveats: RNA-based TCR sequencing may distort clone frequencies, since cells carry unequal TCR transcript numbers. The TCR and somatic mutation analysis included just one glioblastoma patient.

The sample was brain tumor tissue. The chain is built from TRBV2 and TRBJ1-2, with a weak D call TRBD1 (6 bases). The sequence was collected from a male donor with glioblastoma. The CDR3 DNA is TGTGTCAGCAGTATATCTCAGGGGCCGGGCTATGGCCACACCTTC. This encodes CVSSISQGPGYGHTF.